The clone carrying this T cell receptor beta chain was seen more than once but under ten times. These data belong to a study of T cells in Graves' hyperthyroidism and ophthalmopathy. Amplification targeted TCR beta CDR3 regions from RNA transcripts. First-round RT-PCR targeting the TCR CDR3 was performed with the HTBI primer set. TCRdb re-analysed the multiplex PCR reads in MiXCR, keeping a single row per CDR3 protein. The top ten hold around half of the sample, which has 300,000 or so distinct CDR3 sequences, under 25% seen once. Those with hyperthyroidism were 18 to 65 years old, newly diagnosed, and ill for under 2 months. Together with thyroid ultrasound, orbital computed tomography, serum thyroxine and TRAb, clinical symptoms were used for diagnoses. This CDR3 comprises 15 residues. The V gene end was trimmed by 6 bases and the J gene end by 0 bases; junction bases not matched to a gene: 5. The germline CDR1 and CDR2 sequences are MNHEY and SVGAGI.

The receptor comes from a woman between 45 and 60 years old with Graves' hyperthyroidism. The rearrangement uses TRBV6-5 and TRBJ2-1; TRBD2 matches 7 bases. Input material: blood. As DNA, the CDR3 is TGTGCCAGCAGGTATCCGGGGGGCTCCTACAATGAGCAGTTCTTC. This codes for CASRYPGGSYNEQFF.